Listed here are 4 T cell receptor beta chains from one sample, sequenced in a study of PD-1 blockade in classical Hodgkin lymphoma. Sequencing was performed with immunoSEQ multiplex PCR; in TCRdb, only in-frame clones are kept and a portion is missing. The data hold more than 25,000 clones, with 60% to 80% observed a single time. No patient escaped relapse after autologous stem cell transplantation, and brentuximab vedotin exposure varied. The specimen was peripheral blood mononuclear cells (PBMCs), collected before the second cycle of nivolumab. The origin of the receptors is a human donor with classical Hodgkin lymphoma.

V usage is TRBV9 and J usage is TRBJ2-7; TRBD1 agrees at 8 bases. The V gene end was trimmed by 3 bases and the J gene end by 6 bases; junction bases not matched to a gene: 8. The CDR3 is 14 amino acids. Germline assignment: CDR1 SGDLS and CDR2 YYNGEE. CDR3: CASSAAGGAGEQYF. The DNA of the CDR3 is TGTGCCAGCAGCGCGGCAGGGGGCGCGGGCGAGCAGTACTTC.

The CDR3 nucleotides read TGTGCCAGCAGTTGGGGCCCGAACACTGAAGCTTTCTTT. Its protein product is CASSWGPNTEAFF. The chain is built from TRBV27 and TRBJ1-1; D perhaps matches TRBD1 (5 bases). Germline V lookup: CDR1 MNHEY, CDR2 SMNVEV (reference sequence). With 4 bases removed from V and 1 base from J, the gap between germline ends came to 7 bases. This CDR3 spans 13 amino acids.

This clone was observed once. The rearrangement uses TRBV5-4 and TRBJ1-5; 7 bases are shared with TRBD1. Per germline, CDR1 SGHNT and CDR2 YYREEE (reference sequence). Germline trimming cut 0 bases from V and 9 bases from J; bases unmatched to any gene: 0. CDR3 size: 12 residues. The CDR3 nucleotides read TGTGCCAGCAGCTTGGACAGGGGGCCCCAGCATTTT. It is translated as CASSLDRGPQHF.

The chain joins TRBV4-2 to TRBJ1-2, with D hard to call. This CDR3 has 15 residues. The V gene's germline CDR1 is LGHNA and CDR2 YNFKEQ. The ends were cut back, 2 bases at V and 6 bases at J, with 16 bases in the middle. The CDR3 loop reads CASSQFDKGPNGYTF. The CDR3 bases are TGTGCCAGCAGCCAATTTGATAAAGGGCCGAATGGCTACACCTTC.